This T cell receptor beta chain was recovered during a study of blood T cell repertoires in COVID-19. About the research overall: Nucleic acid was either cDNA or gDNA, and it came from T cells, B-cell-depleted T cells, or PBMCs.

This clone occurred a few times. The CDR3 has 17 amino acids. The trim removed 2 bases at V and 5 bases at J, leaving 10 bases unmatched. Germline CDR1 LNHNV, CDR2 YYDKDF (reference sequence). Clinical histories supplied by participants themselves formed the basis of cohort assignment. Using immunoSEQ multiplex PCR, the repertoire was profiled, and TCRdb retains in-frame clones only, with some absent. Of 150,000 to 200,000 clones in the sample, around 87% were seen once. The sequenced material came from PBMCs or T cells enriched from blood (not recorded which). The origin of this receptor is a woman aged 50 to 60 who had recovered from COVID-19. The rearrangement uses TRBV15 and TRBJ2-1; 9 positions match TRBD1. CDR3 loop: CATSRRRGTGSNNEQFF. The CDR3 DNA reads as TGTGCCACCAGCAGACGTCGAGGGACAGGGTCAAACAATGAGCAGTTCTTC.